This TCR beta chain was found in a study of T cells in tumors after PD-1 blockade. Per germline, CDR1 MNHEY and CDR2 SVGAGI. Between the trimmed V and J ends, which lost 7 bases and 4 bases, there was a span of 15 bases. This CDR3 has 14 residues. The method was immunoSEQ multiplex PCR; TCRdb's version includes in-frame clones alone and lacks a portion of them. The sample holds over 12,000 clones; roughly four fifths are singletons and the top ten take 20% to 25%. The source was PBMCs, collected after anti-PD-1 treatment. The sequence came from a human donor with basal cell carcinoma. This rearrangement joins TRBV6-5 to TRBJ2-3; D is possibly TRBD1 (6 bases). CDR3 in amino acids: CASTSGQGPDTQYF. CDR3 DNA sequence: TGTGCCAGCACATCGGGACAAGGACCAGATACGCAGTATTTT.